These 26 T cell receptor beta chains were sequenced from one sample in a study of shared clonotypes between healthy human individuals. The naive CD8 subset, CD45RO-negative cells positively selected for CCR7, excluded terminally differentiated effector memory CD45RA+ cells. Only in-frame clones appear in the TCRdb table, and some are missing; sequencing was by immunoSEQ multiplex PCR. Seen here are about 2,100,000 clones, roughly 91% observed once, and the top ten hold over 1.5%. Sequenced sample: naive CD8+ T cells from PBMCs. These receptors all stem from a man between 18 and 29 years old in good health. Some clones in this sample may be carry-over from other donors' samples.

J is TRBJ1-4 and V is TRBV4-1, with a tentative D call TRBD1 (6 bases). The CDR3 totals 15 residues. The V gene's germline CDR1 is MGHRA and CDR2 YSYEKL. V lost 4 bases to trimming and J lost 8 bases, with 17 bases between them. DNA for the CDR3: TGCGCCAGCAGCCGAGAATTAGGGGGTCGGGAAAAACTGTTTTTT. Its protein product is CASSRELGGREKLFF.

The chain uses TRBV10-1 and TRBJ1-5; no firm D call. CDR3 size: 12 residues. Deletions cut 3 bases from V and 2 bases from J, with 2 bases between. Germline V gene sequence: CDR1 WNHNN, CDR2 SYGVQD (reference sequence). CDR3 DNA sequence: TGCGCCAGCAGTGATGGCAATCAGCCCCAGCATTTT. Translating it yields CASSDGNQPQHF.

The V gene is TRBV6-5, the J gene TRBJ1-2; D not resolved. V gave up 4 bases and J gave up 2 bases, with 8 bases separating them. Germline-derived CDR1 and CDR2 are MNHEY and SVGAGI. CDR3 length: 13 residues. The DNA of the CDR3 is TGTGCCAGCAGTTTGAGGGCGAACTATGGCTACACCTTC. This gives the protein CASSLRANYGYTF.

This chain joins TRBV19 and TRBJ2-3, with TRBD1 identical over 7 bases. This CDR3 comprises 15 residues. Germline CDR1 is LNHDA and CDR2 is SQIVND (reference sequence). J lost 6 bases, V lost 0 bases, and 6 bases had no gene match. In nucleotides, the CDR3 is TGTGCCAGTAGTATAGATCGAAGGGGGCATGATACGCAGTATTTT. Translated: CASSIDRRGHDTQYF.

The genes are TRBV7-8 and TRBJ2-5; D is undetermined. Germline CDR1 reads SGHVS; CDR2 reads FQNEAQ. The CDR3 covers 17 residues. Trimming pared 5 bases from V and 2 bases from J, leaving 21 bases between. CDR3 DNA: TGTGCCAGCAGCCCCGGCCTCATTGGCCATAATCAAGAGACCCAGTACTTC. Its protein is CASSPGLIGHNQETQYF.

Regarding this clone: The identical CDR3 is also encoded by other nucleotide sequences in the sample. In nucleotides, the CDR3 is TGTGCCAGCAGCGTAACCGGGACGGGGAACTATGGCTACACCTTC. It yields the protein CASSVTGTGNYGYTF. This sequence joins TRBV9 and TRBJ1-2; D perhaps matches TRBD1 (5 bases). The CDR3 sequence is 15 residues long. Germline V gene data show CDR1 as SGDLS and CDR2 as YYNGEE. The V and J ends lost 1 base and 2 bases respectively, with 12 bases between them.

The chain recombines TRBV19 with TRBJ2-3; D is possibly TRBD1 (5 bases). Germline loops: CDR1 LNHDA, CDR2 SQIVND (reference sequence). The CDR3 covers 15 residues. V was trimmed by 6 bases and J by 0 bases, leaving 13 bases between them. CDR3 in amino acids: CASRSTTVSTDTQYF. In nucleotides, the CDR3 is TGTGCCAGTAGGAGTACGACAGTAAGCACAGATACGCAGTATTTT.

In this sample, this clone turned up a few times. V gene TRBV5-6 combines with J gene TRBJ2-2; no firm D call. The V gene's germline CDR1 is SGHDT and CDR2 YYEEEE. This CDR3 region has 13 residues. Trimming shortened V by 0 bases and J by 4 bases, and 4 bases separated the two germline ends. The CDR3 region has the DNA TGTGCCAGCAGCTTGGGGGCCACCGGGGAGCTGTTTTTT. It yields the protein CASSLGATGELFF. Complete variable domain (other parts from reference TRBV5-6 and TRBJ2-2): DAGVTQSPTHLIKTRGQQVTLRCSPKSGHDTVSWYQQALGQGPQFIFQYYEEEERQRGNFPDRFSGHQFPNYSSELNVNALLLGDSALYLCASSLGATGELFFGEGSRLTVL.

The V and J genes are TRBV9 and TRBJ2-1, with 8 positions matching TRBD2. This CDR3 region has 16 residues. The V and J ends lost 3 bases and 6 bases, in that order; junction bases with no gene match: 11. The germline CDR1 and CDR2 sequences are SGDLS and YYNGEE. The CDR3 loop reads CASSGPGLVVTNEQFF. The CDR3 DNA sequence: TGTGCCAGCAGCGGACCGGGACTAGTAGTGACCAATGAGCAGTTCTTC.

The chain recombines TRBV2 with TRBJ2-7, with TRBD1 identical over 7 bases. CDR3 length: 13 residues. With 7 bases clipped from V and 1 base from J, the junction kept 4 bases outside the gene matches. From germline, CDR1 is SNHLY and CDR2 FYNNEI. The CDR3 DNA reads as TGTGCCAGCAAGGACAGGCTATCCTACGAGCAGTACTTC. Translation gives CASKDRLSYEQYF.

The CDR3 coding sequence is TGTGCCAGCAGTGAAGTGCACTTGGATACGCAGTATTTT. The encoded protein is CASSEVHLDTQYF. The chain joins TRBV2 to TRBJ2-3; D not certain. The CDR3 runs 13 residues. CDR1 and CDR2 from the germline V gene are SNHLY and FYNNEI. V lost 1 base and J 6 bases, leaving 8 bases between the germline ends.

A word on this clone: The same CDR3 is also encoded by other DNA sequences in this sample. This chain connects TRBV9 to TRBJ2-1; 7 nucleotides align to TRBD2. This CDR3 comprises 16 residues. Germline V gene lookup returns CDR1 SGDLS and CDR2 YYNGEE. V shed 0 bases, J shed 2 bases, and the junction held 5 bases outside the gene matches. Written as DNA, the CDR3 is TGTGCCAGCAGCGTAGGTCGGGGGGAGGCCTACAATGAGCAGTTCTTC. Protein sequence: CASSVGRGEAYNEQFF.

With regard to this clone: Other DNA sequences in the sample encode the same CDR3. The rearrangement joins TRBV11-3 to TRBJ2-2, with a possible D match to TRBD2 (5 bases). The V and J ends lost 5 bases and 7 bases respectively, with 8 bases between them. The CDR3 is 12 amino acids. The V gene's germline CDR1 is SGHNT and CDR2 YENEEA. The CDR3: CASSPRGGELFF. The CDR3 DNA sequence: TGTGCCAGCAGCCCTCGGGGCGGGGAGCTGTTTTTT.

V and J are TRBV19 and TRBJ2-7; D gene unclear. The CDR3 covers 13 residues. In germline, CDR1 is LNHDA, CDR2 SQIVND (reference sequence). V lost 7 bases to trimming and J lost 2 bases, with 12 bases between them. This CDR3 is CASTGKGPYEQYF. DNA of the CDR3: TGTGCCAGTACTGGCAAAGGGCCCTACGAGCAGTACTTC. Full variable domain (remainder filled in from reference TRBV19 and TRBJ2-7): DGGITQSPKYLFRKEGQNVTLSCEQNLNHDAMYWYRQDPGQGLRLIYYSQIVNDFQKGDIAEGYSVSREKKESFPLTVTSAQKNPTAFYLCASTGKGPYEQYFGPGTRLTVT.

The rearrangement links TRBV15 to TRBJ2-7; D uncertain. V lost 6 bases to trimming and J lost 3 bases, with 12 bases between them. The V gene's germline CDR1 is LNHNV and CDR2 YYDKDF (reference sequence). This CDR3 comprises 13 residues. The CDR3 sequence is CATSWARNYEQYF. The CDR3 DNA sequence: TGTGCCACCAGTTGGGCCCGCAACTACGAGCAGTACTTC.

V is TRBV29-1 and J is TRBJ2-7; 7 positions agree with TRBD2. This CDR3 spans 14 amino acids. Germline V CDR1 and CDR2: SQVTM, ANQGSEA. V was pared by 4 bases and J by 2 bases, with 8 bases of the junction left unmatched. In nucleotides, the CDR3 is TGCAGCGTTGTATCGAGCGGGACTCCCTACGAGCAGTACTTC. It specifies CSVVSSGTPYEQYF.

V gene TRBV10-2 combines with J gene TRBJ2-1, with no clear D. V lost 7 bases to trimming and J lost 6 bases, with 25 bases between them. The CDR3 contains 17 residues. Germline assignment: CDR1 WSHSY and CDR2 SAAADI. DNA for the CDR3: TGCGCCAGCACCCCCCGCCCGGGTGTAAGTTCGGTCAATGAGCAGTTCTTC. It encodes CASTPRPGVSSVNEQFF.

This clone came up once. The genes are TRBV27 and TRBJ2-7; no definite D call. This CDR3 is 14 amino acids long. V was trimmed by 3 bases and J by 7 bases, leaving 16 bases between them. The germline gives CDR1 MNHEY, CDR2 SMNVEV (reference sequence). The CDR3 sequence: CASSLADPQGEQYF. The CDR3 region has the DNA TGTGCCAGCAGTTTGGCGGACCCACAAGGGGAGCAGTACTTC.

The chain employs TRBV19 and TRBJ2-7; a weak D match, TRBD1 (5 bases). There are 15 residues in the CDR3. In germline, CDR1 is LNHDA, CDR2 SQIVND (reference sequence). Trimming pared 4 bases from V and 3 bases from J, leaving 16 bases between. This CDR3 is CASSSSGWFGYEQYF. In nucleotides, the CDR3 is TGTGCCAGTAGTAGTTCAGGGTGGTTTGGCTACGAGCAGTACTTC.

This rearrangement joins TRBV29-1 to TRBJ2-1; no reliable D call. V was cut by 4 bases and J by 8 bases, with 21 bases left in between. The CDR3 length is 15 residues. From germline, CDR1 is SQVTM and CDR2 ANQGSEA. The CDR3 DNA reads as TGCAGCGTTGTCGATCCGGACCTGAGTGGCGATGAGCAGTTCTTC. Translated: CSVVDPDLSGDEQFF.

This clone was observed a single time. The chain is built from TRBV4-3 and TRBJ2-3; D could derive from TRBD1 or TRBD2 (5 bases each). The germline V gene has CDR1 LGHNA and CDR2 YSLEER. V was pared by 1 base and J by 4 bases, with 18 bases between. This CDR3 has 17 amino acids. The CDR3 DNA follows: TGCGCCAGCAGCCAAGCCGCCCTGGGGGAAGGGTCAGATACGCAGTATTTT. This encodes CASSQAALGEGSDTQYF.

CDR3 nucleotides: TGTGCCAGCAGCCAACTAGCGGCGAGCTCCTACGAGCAGTACTTC. Its protein product is CASSQLAASSYEQYF. V usage is TRBV7-6 and J usage is TRBJ2-7, with TRBD2 matching 8 bases. The V and J ends lost 5 bases and 0 bases, in that order; junction bases with no gene match: 6. Germline V gene lookup returns CDR1 SGHVS and CDR2 FNYEAQ. The CDR3 totals 15 residues. Based on the CDR3 plus reference TRBV7-6 and TRBJ2-7, the full variable domain is GAGVSQSPRYKVTKRGQDVALRCDPISGHVSLYWYRQALGQGPEFLTYFNYEAQQDKSGLPNDRFSAERPEGSISTLTIQRTEQRDSAMYRCASSQLAASSYEQYFGPGTRLTVT.

This chain joins TRBV11-2 and TRBJ2-1; possibly TRBD2 for D (6 bases). The CDR3 contains 14 residues. Germline loops: CDR1 SGHAT, CDR2 FQNNGV. V lost 0 bases and J 4 bases, leaving 7 bases between the germline ends. Here the CDR3 DNA reads TGTGCCAGCAGCTTAGACGCGGGGTACAATGAGCAGTTCTTC. Its protein is CASSLDAGYNEQFF.

This clone was detected only once. This chain joins TRBV11-2 and TRBJ1-4; D is ambiguous. CDR3 length: 14 residues. The V end was cut by 2 bases, the J end by 8 bases, with 12 bases between. CDR1 is SGHAT, CDR2 FQNNGV, per germline. CDR3 region: CASSLFGDEEKLFF. The CDR3 DNA reads TGTGCCAGCAGCTTATTTGGGGATGAGGAAAAACTGTTTTTT.

The chain couples TRBV6-5 to TRBJ1-2, with D maybe TRBD1 (5 bases). Germline CDR1 MNHEY, CDR2 SVGAGI. Trimming removed 2 bases at V and 4 bases at J, with 14 bases between. This CDR3 comprises 15 residues. CDR3 residues: CASSYDRDRAYGYTF. The CDR3 region has the DNA TGTGCCAGCAGTTACGATCGAGACAGAGCCTATGGCTACACCTTC.

V gene TRBV27 combines with J gene TRBJ1-2; 10 bases map to TRBD1. Germline CDR1 reads MNHEY; CDR2 reads SMNVEV (reference sequence). The CDR3 has 16 residues. V was clipped by 4 bases and J by 4 bases; unmatched bases: 9. CDR3 protein: CASSYTTGGAGYGYTF. For the CDR3, the DNA is TGTGCCAGCAGTTATACGACAGGGGGCGCCGGCTATGGCTACACCTTC.